This entry concerns a single T cell receptor (beta chain). Its target is unknown. Germline V gives CDR1 SEHNR, CDR2 FQNEAQ (reference sequence). The CDR3 loop spans 14 amino acids. Trimming cost V 5 bases and J 1 base, with 11 bases left between them. The sample originates from a study of T cell responses to AZD1222 COVID-19 vaccine. Produced via immunoSEQ multiplex PCR; TCRdb's table is partial and in-frame only. The repertoire consists of around 100,000 clones, with approximately 88% occurring once and the leading ten covering approximately 22%. Broader study findings: Donor demographics were predominantly white British with a female majority; clonal diversity may be underestimated.

The sequenced sample was peripheral blood, obtained on day 0 of AZD1222 vaccination. The chain couples TRBV7-9 to TRBJ1-2; the D is unclear. The sequence was collected from an adult in good health. The CDR3 loop is CASSPQTINYGYTF. The DNA for the CDR3 is TGTGCCAGCAGCCCCCAGACTATTAACTATGGCTACACCTTC.